This T cell receptor beta chain was captured by sequencing in a study of radiotherapy plus CTLA-4 blockade in lung cancer. The overall study: Disease control was achieved by over 25% of patients, and objective responses by about 19%. Study conclusions and caveats: How blood T cell clones changed early, along with interferon-beta, reportedly forecast response best. Researchers report tumor-derived TCR clones expanding in blood after radiotherapy plus ipilimumab.

Concerning this clone: Its antigen is still unknown.

Only in-frame clones appear in the TCRdb table, and some are missing; sequencing was by immunoSEQ multiplex PCR. The sample contains about 85,000 clones, around 86% of which appear only once. Germline V gene data show CDR1 as SEHNR and CDR2 as FQNEAQ (reference sequence). The CDR3 is 14 amino acids. The V gene lost 11 bases and the J gene lost 6 bases, with 20 bases spanning the gap. Source: peripheral blood, taken from a patient treated with radiotherapy plus ipilimumab. The clonotype was recovered from a human donor with non-small cell lung cancer who had a partial response to radiotherapy plus ipilimumab. The chain recombines TRBV7-9 with TRBJ2-1, with a tentative D call TRBD2 (6 bases). The DNA for the CDR3 is TGTGCCCCCAGCCCGGCGGGACCCTCCAATGAGCAGTTCTTC. Encoded protein: CAPSPAGPSNEQFF. Variable domain in full (rest from reference TRBV7-9 and TRBJ2-1): DTGVSQNPRHKITKRGQNVTFRCDPISEHNRLYWYRQTLGQGPEFLTYFQNEAQLEKSRLLSDRFSAERPKGSFSTLEIQRTEQGDSAMYLCAPSPAGPSNEQFFGPGTRLTVL.